The following is a TCR beta chain sequence with its context. As yet, its antigen is unknown. This specimen belongs to a study of T cell responses to AZD1222 COVID-19 vaccine. TCRdb's table, derived via immunoSEQ multiplex PCR, lists solely in-frame clones and lacks some. The sample contains 120,000 or so clones, about nine tenths of which appear only once. Findings and limits, study-wide: White British ancestry dominated among donors, who included more females, and clonal diversity was possibly underestimated.

In germline, CDR1 is SGHTA, CDR2 FQGTGA. The CDR3 spans 16 residues. V was shortened by 5 bases and J by 2 bases, with 18 bases between the two germline ends. This chain uses TRBV7-3 with TRBJ1-2; D perhaps matches TRBD1 (5 bases). The TCR sequence derives from an adult who received the AZD1222 COVID-19 vaccine. The sample in question was peripheral blood, obtained 28 days after the second AZD1222 dose. The CDR3 DNA reads TGTGCCAGCAGCCCCACTGGTGGGGGTTCGAACTATGGCTACACCTTC. This encodes CASSPTGGGSNYGYTF.